What follows is one TCR beta chain and its context. Its antigen is still unknown. The same CDR3 can be traced to other DNA sequences in this sample. CD45RO-negative CD8 cells positively selected for CCR7 made up the naive population, which excluded terminally differentiated effector memory CD45RA+ cells. Among the donors, all were Caucasian adults who lived in Nashville, Tennessee. Replicate sorted-subset PCRs were loaded with around 210 ng DNA, about 30,000 T cell genomes. Original handling: In the immunoSEQ data, sequences were junction-only and lacked quality scores, so filtering differed. Generated by immunoSEQ multiplex PCR, the TCRdb table keeps only in-frame clones and is missing some. Clone size and the V and J calls come from that table; the DNA yielded D and trimming. This table holds a few hundred thousand clones, over 95% found once. These data come from a study of shared clonotypes between healthy human individuals. Study-wide results and limits: The study generally estimated greater richness for naive than memory subsets.

V was cut by 0 bases and J by 6 bases, with 6 bases left in between. This CDR3 has 13 amino acids. CDR1 and CDR2 (germline): MNHEY, SVGAGI. Sequenced: naive CD8+ T cells sorted from blood. The TCR was taken from a woman aged 25 to 39 in good health. The rearrangement joins TRBV6-5 to TRBJ2-4; the D is unclear. CDR3 nucleotides: TGTGCCAGCAGTTACTCGGCTGGAAACATTCAGTACTTC. Protein sequence: CASSYSAGNIQYF.